These 21 T cell receptor beta chains were all obtained from the same sample, sequenced in a study of blood T cell repertoires in COVID-19. Clones were read by immunoSEQ multiplex PCR, and TCRdb kept only the in-frame ones, dropping some. Of about 200,000 clones in the sample, roughly 85% were seen once. Sample: peripheral blood. Receptor source: a woman of 80 years or more with acute or convalescent COVID-19.

J is TRBJ1-4 and V is TRBV4-1, with a weak D call TRBD1 (6 bases). Germline V gives CDR1 MGHRA, CDR2 YSYEKL. The CDR3 is 17 residues long. V was shortened by 0 bases and J by 0 bases, with 11 bases between the two germline ends. CDR3 sequence (DNA): TGCGCCAGCAGCCAAGAAAGGGGGTGGGCAACTAATGAAAAACTGTTTTTT. It specifies CASSQERGWATNEKLFF.

The table lists this clone with a count of one. This rearrangement joins TRBV27 to TRBJ1-2; D may be TRBD1 (6 bases). The length of the CDR3 is 14 residues. The V and J ends lost 6 bases and 4 bases respectively, with 15 bases between them. The germline gives CDR1 MNHEY, CDR2 SMNVEV (reference sequence). The CDR3, as DNA: TGTGCCAGCAGAAGGGGGGGGGCCCCCTATGGCTACACCTTC. This translates into CASRRGGAPYGYTF.

The J gene is TRBJ1-1, the V gene TRBV7-2, with D possibly TRBD1 on 5 matching bases. The V gene's germline CDR1 is SGHTA and CDR2 FQGNSA. V lost 5 bases and J 1 base, leaving 8 bases between the germline ends. This CDR3 spans 13 amino acids. CDR3 sequence: CASSTQGNTEAFF. The CDR3 nucleotides read TGTGCCAGCAGCACCCAGGGGAACACTGAAGCTTTCTTT.

This clone was observed a handful of times. The chain employs TRBV11-3 and TRBJ2-4, with 7 bases identical to TRBD2. V lost 0 bases and J lost 8; bases outside the gene matches: 1. The CDR3 totals 13 residues. Germline V gene lookup returns CDR1 SGHNT and CDR2 YENEEA. The chain's CDR3 is CASSLDREDIQYF. Here the CDR3 DNA reads TGTGCCAGCAGCTTAGATCGGGAGGACATTCAGTACTTC. The variable domain in full, with the rest retrieved from reference TRBV11-3 and TRBJ2-4, is EAGVVQSPRYKIIEKKQPVAFWCNPISGHNTLYWYLQNLGQGPELLIRYENEEAVDDSQLPKDRFSAERLKGVDSTLKIQPAELGDSAVYLCASSLDREDIQYFGAGTRLSVL.

This chain uses TRBV6-2 or TRBV6-3 with TRBJ2-7; 10 bases are shared with TRBD2. This CDR3 has 15 amino acids. The ends lost 2 bases at V and 1 base at J; junction bases unmatched: 2. Germline assignment: CDR1 MNHEY and CDR2 SVGEGT. The DNA for the CDR3 is TGTGCCAGCAGTTACCTACTAGCGGGATCCTACGAGCAGTACTTC. Its protein is CASSYLLAGSYEQYF.

V usage is TRBV6-6 and J usage is TRBJ1-2; 8 nucleotides match TRBD1. Looked up from germline, CDR1 is MNHNY and CDR2 is SVGAGI (reference sequence). Unmatched junction bases numbered 7, after V lost 6 bases and J lost 4 bases. The CDR3 consists of 14 residues. The CDR3 protein is CASRETGDGYGYTF. The CDR3 DNA follows: TGTGCCAGCAGGGAGACAGGGGATGGCTATGGCTACACCTTC.

CDR3 region: CASSLAGGNRYTF. CDR3 bases: TGTGCCAGCAGCTTAGCAGGGGGTAATCGCTACACCTTC. V and J are TRBV7-9 and TRBJ1-2; D is perhaps TRBD1 (6 bases). The CDR3 runs to 13 residues. CDR1 is SEHNR, CDR2 FQNEAQ, per germline (reference sequence). Deletions cut 0 bases from V and 9 bases from J, with 11 bases between.

The chain links TRBV4-2 to TRBJ2-6, with 7 bases lining up with TRBD1. V lost 4 bases, J lost 0 bases, and 6 bases stayed unmatched. Germline values: CDR1 LGHNA, CDR2 YNFKEQ. The CDR3 covers 17 residues. The CDR3 bases are TGTGCCAGCAGCCCCGACAGGGATAACTCTGGGGCCAACGTCCTGACTTTC. Protein sequence: CASSPDRDNSGANVLTF.

The V call is TRBV2, the J call TRBJ1-6; perhaps TRBD1 as D (5 bases). CDR3 length: 15 residues. CDR1 is SNHLY and CDR2 is FYNNEI in the germline V gene. The V end lost 7 bases, the J end lost 5 bases, and 15 bases lay between the germline ends. The CDR3 sequence: CASKGGADHNSPLHF. The CDR3 bases are TGTGCCAGCAAGGGAGGGGCAGACCATAATTCACCCCTCCACTTT.

J is TRBJ1-2 and V is TRBV6-5, with a possible D match to TRBD1 (6 bases). The V end lost 6 bases, the J end lost 6 bases, and 14 bases lay between the germline ends. The length of the CDR3 is 13 residues. The germline CDR1 and CDR2 sequences are MNHEY and SVGAGI. CDR3 residues: CASRGDRLNGYTF. The DNA for the CDR3 is TGTGCCAGCAGGGGAGACAGGCTGAATGGCTACACCTTC.

The chain links TRBV28 to TRBJ1-5; perhaps TRBD1 as D (5 bases). V was shortened by 5 bases and J by 7 bases, with 15 bases between the two germline ends. The CDR3 has 14 residues. CDR1 is MDHEN and CDR2 is SYDVKM in the germline V gene. CDR3 sequence (DNA): TGTGCCAGCAGTAGAGGAGGGGTTGGGCAGCCCCAGCATTTT. Its protein product is CASSRGGVGQPQHF. Drawing the rest from reference TRBV28 and TRBJ1-5, the complete variable domain is DVKVTQSSRYLVKRTGEKVFLECVQDMDHENMFWYRQDPGLGLRLIYFSYDVKMKEKGDIPEGYSVSREKKERFSLILESASTNQTSMYLCASSRGGVGQPQHFGDGTRLSIL.

This chain links TRBV7-2 with TRBJ2-1; D perhaps matches TRBD1 (7 bases). CDR3 size: 16 residues. CDR1 and CDR2 from the germline V gene are SGHTA and FQGNSA. V was trimmed by 4 bases and J by 11 bases, leaving 24 bases between them. The CDR3 DNA reads TGTGCCAGCAGCTCCTCAGGGGGGACCCTCCCCGTTCAGCAGTTCTTC. It is translated as CASSSSGGTLPVQQFF.

The V gene is TRBV18, the J gene TRBJ2-4; D remains ambiguous. Germline CDR1 is KGHSH and CDR2 is LQKENI. V gave up 4 bases and J gave up 6 bases, with 13 bases separating them. The CDR3 covers 14 residues. The CDR3 protein is CASSQSSPGNIQYF. In nucleotides, the CDR3 is TGTGCCAGCTCACAGAGCAGCCCGGGAAACATTCAGTACTTC.

This chain connects TRBV7-2 to TRBJ1-6; 7 bases map to TRBD1. Germline V CDR1 and CDR2: SGHTA, FQGNSA. Trimming at V came to 5 bases and at J to 11 bases, leaving 9 bases not matched to a gene. The CDR3 is 14 residues long. The CDR3 DNA follows: TGTGCCAGCAGCCGGAACAGGGGTGATCCACCCCTCCACTTT. It yields the protein CASSRNRGDPPLHF.

The chain employs TRBV6-1 and TRBJ1-1; D is perhaps TRBD1 (5 bases). V lost 5 bases and J 4 bases, leaving 11 bases between the germline ends. Germline V gene lookup returns CDR1 MNHNS and CDR2 SASEGT. This CDR3 contains 13 residues. CDR3 residues: CASSSGESTEAFF. In nucleotides, the CDR3 is TGTGCCAGCAGTTCGGGGGAGAGCACTGAAGCTTTCTTT.

The chain employs TRBV18 and TRBJ2-2; 7 nucleotides line up with TRBD1. From germline, CDR1 is KGHSH and CDR2 LQKENI. The V gene end was trimmed by 4 bases and the J gene end by 3 bases; junction bases not matched to a gene: 17. This CDR3 has 19 amino acids. This chain's CDR3 is CASSQERSWDSGYTGELFF. The CDR3 DNA reads as TGTGCCAGCTCACAAGAGAGGAGTTGGGACAGCGGTTACACCGGGGAGCTGTTTTTT.

This rearrangement joins TRBV7-8 to TRBJ2-7; unclear D gene. The CDR3 length is 13 residues. The germline V and J ends were trimmed by 9 bases and 2 bases, with 14 bases remaining between them. Germline assignment: CDR1 SGHVS and CDR2 FQNEAQ. CDR3 protein: CASSRTVAYEQYF. CDR3 DNA sequence: TGTGCCAGTAGCCGAACAGTAGCCTACGAGCAGTACTTC.

J is TRBJ1-2 and V is TRBV11-2; tentatively, D is TRBD1 (6 bases). The length of the CDR3 is 14 residues. The V gene's germline CDR1 is SGHAT and CDR2 FQNNGV. V was pared by 4 bases and J by 6 bases, with 15 bases between. The CDR3 coding sequence is TGTGCCAGCAGCTCCCAACAGGGATTTCATGGCTACACCTTC. Protein product: CASSSQQGFHGYTF.

The chain uses TRBV18 and TRBJ2-3, with TRBD2 matching over 12 bases. This CDR3 is 16 amino acids long. Germline assignment: CDR1 KGHSH and CDR2 LQKENI. After removal of 4 bases from V and 7 bases from J, the junction contained 9 bases not matched to a gene. CDR3 bases: TGTGCCAGCTCACTACTACTAGCGGGAGGTACTAATACGCAGTATTTT. Encoded protein: CASSLLLAGGTNTQYF. The complete variable domain, with remaining parts taken from reference TRBV18 and TRBJ2-3, reads NAGVMQNPRHLVRRRGQEARLRCSPMKGHSHVYWYRQLPEEGLKFMVYLQKENIIDESGMPKERFSAEFPKEGPSILRIQQVVRGDSAAYFCASSLLLAGGTNTQYFGPGTRLTVL.

This clone turned up a few times. This rearrangement joins TRBV5-6 to TRBJ2-7; 8 nucleotides agree with TRBD2. V shed 3 bases, J shed 1 base, and the junction held 9 bases outside the gene matches. The germline V gene has CDR1 SGHDT and CDR2 YYEEEE. This CDR3 has 16 amino acids. In nucleotides, the CDR3 is TGTGCCAGCAGCTCCGAGCGGGAGAGGTTTTCCTACGAGCAGTACTTC. This encodes CASSSERERFSYEQYF.

The chain couples TRBV5-1 to TRBJ2-5, with no clear D. CDR1 SGHRS and CDR2 YFSETQ come from the germline V gene. Trimming took 3 bases from V and 5 from J, leaving 5 bases between them. CDR3 size: 11 residues. The CDR3 bases are TGCGCCAGCAGCTCGCGGGAGACCCAGTACTTC. Amino acid sequence: CASSSRETQYF.